These 9 T cell receptor beta chains were all obtained from the same sample, sequenced in a study of cytomegalovirus exposure and HLA in healthy donors. The PCR contained 60 Vbeta and 13 Jbeta primers. This table comes from immunoSEQ multiplex PCR, and its TCRdb copy is limited to in-frame clones, with some not included. The table counts about 130,000 clones; around 2.7% lies in the top ten. The sample taken for sequencing was PBMCs. Receptors were obtained from a man in his thirties or forties in good health and CMV-seronegative.

V is TRBV28 and J is TRBJ2-6; a possible D gene is TRBD1 (6 bases). The length of the CDR3 is 15 residues. With 8 bases removed from V and 3 bases from J, the gap between germline ends came to 14 bases. The germline gives CDR1 MDHEN, CDR2 SYDVKM. The CDR3 protein is CASSNRDGGANVLTF. The CDR3 coding sequence is TGTGCCAGCTCCAACAGGGATGGTGGGGCCAACGTCCTGACTTTC.

The V call is TRBV4-3, the J call TRBJ1-3; TRBD1 agrees at 7 bases. The CDR3 totals 17 residues. Germline CDR1 reads LGHNA; CDR2 reads YSLEER. V was clipped by 0 bases and J by 2 bases; unmatched bases: 7. CDR3 sequence: CASSQDEGDSTGNTIYF. In DNA form, the CDR3 reads TGCGCCAGCAGCCAAGATGAAGGGGACAGTACTGGAAACACCATATATTTT.

The J gene is TRBJ2-7, the V gene TRBV10-3; TRBD1 matches at 8 bases. After removal of 5 bases from V and 5 bases from J, the junction contained 8 bases not matched to a gene. Germline-derived CDR1 and CDR2 are ENHRY and SYGVKD. The CDR3 is 14 amino acids. CDR3 sequence: CAISPDRGEHEQYF. The CDR3 nucleotides read TGTGCCATCAGTCCCGACAGGGGCGAGCACGAGCAGTACTTC.

This sequence joins TRBV30 and TRBJ2-5; 8 nucleotides align to TRBD2. Matching the DNA end better, TRBJ2-7 makes the J call doubtful. CDR3 size: 16 residues. CDR1 and CDR2 (germline): GTSNPN, SVGIG (reference sequence). The DNA for the CDR3 is TGTGCCTGGAGCCAGTTGACTAGCGCAAGCTCCTACGAGCAGTACTTC. Translating it yields CAWSQLTSASSYEQYF.

For the CDR3, the DNA is TGTGCCAGCTCCAAGAACACCGGGGAGCTGTTTTTT. Translation: CASSKNTGELFF. The chain carries TRBV5-4 and TRBJ2-2, with no clear D. V lost 7 bases to trimming and J lost 1 base, with 5 bases between them. Germline values: CDR1 SGHNT, CDR2 YYREEE (reference sequence). This CDR3 has 12 residues.

The chain uses TRBV5-1 and TRBJ2-5; 12 nucleotides align to TRBD2. The CDR3 loop spans 17 amino acids. The germline V gene encodes CDR1 SGHRS and CDR2 YFSETQ. V gave up 4 bases and J gave up 2 bases; unmatched junction bases: 9. CDR3 sequence: CASSPGTSGWGQETQYF. CDR3 nucleotides: TGCGCCAGCAGCCCCGGGACTAGCGGGTGGGGGCAAGAGACCCAGTACTTC.

V usage is TRBV30 and J usage is TRBJ1-1; a weak D match, TRBD1 (5 bases). The CDR3 contains 18 residues. Germline V lookup: CDR1 GTSNPN, CDR2 SVGIG (reference sequence). V was trimmed by 8 bases and J by 6 bases, leaving 34 bases between them. The CDR3 DNA follows: TGTGCCACCCAACGGCCGGAGGGACTCCAGGTCGGGGACGCTGAAGCTTTCTTT. Encoded protein: CATQRPEGLQVGDAEAFF.

The chain uses TRBV4-1 and TRBJ2-7; possibly TRBD2 for D (5 bases). The CDR3 runs to 16 residues. Germline V CDR1 and CDR2: MGHRA, YSYEKL. Trimming removed 4 bases at V and 4 bases at J, with 20 bases between. CDR3 sequence: CASSRVAVLGEYEQYF. CDR3 in DNA: TGCGCCAGCAGCCGGGTAGCCGTTCTGGGAGAATACGAGCAGTACTTC.

Points on this clone: The junction differs from germline at one of its ends, possibly a read error. The chain uses TRBV30 and TRBJ2-1; a possible D gene is TRBD2 (5 bases). Germline assignment: CDR1 GTSNPN and CDR2 SVGIG (reference sequence). The CDR3 length is 11 residues. The CDR3 loop is CAWSVEGRRIF. The CDR3 DNA is TGTGCCTGGAGTGTAGAAGGGAGACGTATCTTC.